The text below deals with one TCR beta chain. The antigen remains unidentified. Selected positively for CCR7 and CD45RO-negative, naive CD8 cells excluded terminally differentiated effector memory CD45RA+ cells. The genomic DNA of each subset was split evenly across several immunoSEQ plates. The assay was immunoSEQ multiplex PCR, and TCRdb's table has in-frame clones only and misses some. Altogether around 2.1 million clones are present, about 93% being singletons, with the ten largest covering 1.5% to 2%. This specimen belongs to a study of shared clonotypes between healthy human individuals. Study results and limitations: Memory subsets generally showed lower estimated richness than naive subsets.

The CDR3 has 14 residues. CDR1 is GTSNPN and CDR2 is SVGIG in the germline V gene (reference sequence). The V gene lost 4 bases and the J gene lost 3 bases, with 16 bases spanning the gap. This TCR came from a man younger than 30 in good health. Some clones in this sample may be carry-over from other donors' samples. The sequencing sample was made of naive CD8+ T cells from PBMCs. The chain carries TRBV30 and TRBJ2-7; no reliable D call. The DNA for the CDR3 is TGTGCCTGGACTTCCGAATGGGGTTACTACGAGCAGTACTTC. Amino acid sequence: CAWTSEWGYYEQYF. Full variable domain (missing parts from reference TRBV30 and TRBJ2-7): SQTIHQWPATLVQPVGSPLSLECTVEGTSNPNLYWYRQAAGRGLQLLFYSVGIGQISSEVPQNLSASRPQDRQFILSSKKLLLSDSGFYLCAWTSEWGYYEQYFGPGTRLTVT.